The source of this TCR beta chain is a study of identical twins' blood T cells. Points from the study as a whole: Twin similarity might stem from environmental factors, not only genetics. Each donor's most abundant TCRbeta clonotypes shared more CDR3 sequences with her twin than unrelated donors.

This CDR3 has 17 residues. V was pared by 7 bases and J by 3 bases, with 16 bases of the junction left unmatched. In germline, CDR1 is SEHNR, CDR2 FQNEAQ (reference sequence). MiXCR was run by TCRdb on the 5' RACE reads, yielding one entry per CDR3 protein. The sample lists around 380,000 distinct CDR3 sequences, over 25% occurring once. To note about this clonotype: Its antigen remains unknown.

The chain recombines TRBV7-9 with TRBJ1-2; TRBD1 agrees at 8 bases. Specimen: PBMCs. The TCR originated in a woman aged 18-49 years in good health. The CDR3 DNA follows: TGTGCCAGCACCCTGCAGGGGGCGGAGGCGGAACACTATGGCTACACCTTC. Protein sequence: CASTLQGAEAEHYGYTF.